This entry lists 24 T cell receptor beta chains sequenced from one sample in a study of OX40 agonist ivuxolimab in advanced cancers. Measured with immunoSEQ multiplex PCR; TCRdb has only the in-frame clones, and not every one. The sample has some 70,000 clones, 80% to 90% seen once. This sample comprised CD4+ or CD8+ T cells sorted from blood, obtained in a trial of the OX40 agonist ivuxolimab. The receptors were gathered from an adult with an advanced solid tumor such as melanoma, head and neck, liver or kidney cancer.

CDR3 protein: CASSPGSGDTQYF. DNA of the CDR3: TGTGCCAGCTCTCCGGGGTCGGGAGATACGCAGTATTTT. The rearrangement joins TRBV18 to TRBJ2-3; a possible D gene is TRBD2 (5 bases). Germline values: CDR1 KGHSH, CDR2 LQKENI. The V end was cut by 6 bases, the J end by 5 bases, with 12 bases between. The CDR3 consists of 13 residues.

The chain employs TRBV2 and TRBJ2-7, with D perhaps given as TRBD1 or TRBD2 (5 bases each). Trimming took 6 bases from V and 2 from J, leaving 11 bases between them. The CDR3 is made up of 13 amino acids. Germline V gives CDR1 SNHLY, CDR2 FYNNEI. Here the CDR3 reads CASRGTPAYEQYF. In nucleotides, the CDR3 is TGTGCCAGCAGGGGGACGCCCGCCTACGAGCAGTACTTC.

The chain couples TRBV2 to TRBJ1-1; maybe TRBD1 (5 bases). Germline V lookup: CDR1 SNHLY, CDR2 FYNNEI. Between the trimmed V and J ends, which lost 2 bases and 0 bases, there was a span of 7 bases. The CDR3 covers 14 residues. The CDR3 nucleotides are TGTGCCAGCAGTGAACAGGGAATGAACACTGAAGCTTTCTTT. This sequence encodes CASSEQGMNTEAFF.

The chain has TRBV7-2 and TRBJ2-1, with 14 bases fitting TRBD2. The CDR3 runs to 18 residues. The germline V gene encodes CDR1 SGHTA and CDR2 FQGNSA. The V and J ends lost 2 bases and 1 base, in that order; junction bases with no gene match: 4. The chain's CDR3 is CASSLTTSGRASYNEQFF. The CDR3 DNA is TGTGCCAGCAGCTTAACGACTAGCGGGAGGGCGTCCTACAATGAGCAGTTCTTC.

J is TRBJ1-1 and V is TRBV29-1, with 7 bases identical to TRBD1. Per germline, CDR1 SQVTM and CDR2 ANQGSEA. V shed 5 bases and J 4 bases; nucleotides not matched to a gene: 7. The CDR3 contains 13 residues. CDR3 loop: CSVRRGLGTEAFF. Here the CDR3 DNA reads TGCAGCGTTAGGAGGGGGCTTGGCACTGAAGCTTTCTTT.

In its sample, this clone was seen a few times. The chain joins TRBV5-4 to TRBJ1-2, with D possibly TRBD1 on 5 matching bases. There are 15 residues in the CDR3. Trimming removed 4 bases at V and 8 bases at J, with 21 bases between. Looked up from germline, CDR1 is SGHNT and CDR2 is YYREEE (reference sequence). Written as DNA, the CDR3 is TGTGCCAGCAGCCAAAAAGGGGCCACGGCTGAGGGCTACACCTTC. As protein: CASSQKGATAEGYTF.

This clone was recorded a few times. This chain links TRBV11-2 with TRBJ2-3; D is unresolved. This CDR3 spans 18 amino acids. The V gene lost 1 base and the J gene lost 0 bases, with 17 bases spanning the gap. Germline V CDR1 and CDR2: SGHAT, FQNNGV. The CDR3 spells CASSLVLGGLQSTDTQYF. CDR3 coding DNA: TGTGCCAGCAGCTTAGTGTTGGGCGGCCTACAAAGCACAGATACGCAGTATTTT. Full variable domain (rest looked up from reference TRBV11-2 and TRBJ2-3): EAGVAQSPRYKIIEKRQSVAFWCNPISGHATLYWYQQILGQGPKLLIQFQNNGVVDDSQLPKDRFSAERLKGVDSTLKIQPAKLEDSAVYLCASSLVLGGLQSTDTQYFGPGTRLTVL.

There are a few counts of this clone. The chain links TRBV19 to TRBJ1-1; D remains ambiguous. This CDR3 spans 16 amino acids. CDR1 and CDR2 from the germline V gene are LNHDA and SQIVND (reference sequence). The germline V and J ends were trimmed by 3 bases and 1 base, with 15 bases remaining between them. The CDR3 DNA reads TGTGCCAGTAGTATTTTCGCACACACGGGGAACACTGAAGCTTTCTTT. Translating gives CASSIFAHTGNTEAFF.

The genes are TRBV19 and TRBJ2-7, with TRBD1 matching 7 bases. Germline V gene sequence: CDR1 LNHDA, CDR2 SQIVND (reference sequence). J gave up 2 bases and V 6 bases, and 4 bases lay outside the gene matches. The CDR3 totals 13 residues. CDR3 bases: TGTGCCAGTAGGCGGACAGGCGCCTACGAGCAGTACTTC. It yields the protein CASRRTGAYEQYF.

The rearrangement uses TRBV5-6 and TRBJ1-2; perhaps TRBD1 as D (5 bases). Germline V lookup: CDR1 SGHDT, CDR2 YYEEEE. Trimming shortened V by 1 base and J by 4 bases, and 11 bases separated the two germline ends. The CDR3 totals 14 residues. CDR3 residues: CASSLRGNPYGYTF. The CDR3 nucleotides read TGTGCCAGCAGCTTGAGGGGCAACCCCTATGGCTACACCTTC.

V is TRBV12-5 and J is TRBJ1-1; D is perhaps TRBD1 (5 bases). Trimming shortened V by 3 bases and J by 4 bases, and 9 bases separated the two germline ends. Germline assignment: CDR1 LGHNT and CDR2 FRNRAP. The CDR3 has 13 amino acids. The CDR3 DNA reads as TGTGCTAGTGGTTTATCTGGGGGCACTGAAGCTTTCTTT. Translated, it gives CASGLSGGTEAFF.

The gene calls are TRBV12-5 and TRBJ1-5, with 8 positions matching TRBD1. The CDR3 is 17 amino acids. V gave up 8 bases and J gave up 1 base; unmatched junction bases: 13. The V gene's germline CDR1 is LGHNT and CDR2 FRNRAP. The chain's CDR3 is CASKADRALGSNQPQHF. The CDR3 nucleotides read TGTGCTAGTAAGGCGGACAGGGCCTTGGGGAGCAATCAGCCCCAGCATTTT.

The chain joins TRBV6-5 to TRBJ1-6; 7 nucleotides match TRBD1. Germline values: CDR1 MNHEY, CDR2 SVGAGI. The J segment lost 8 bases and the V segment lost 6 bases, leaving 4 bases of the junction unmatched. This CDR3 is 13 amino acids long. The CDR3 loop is CASSPGTDSPLHF. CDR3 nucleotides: TGTGCCAGCAGCCCCGGGACAGATTCACCCCTCCACTTT.

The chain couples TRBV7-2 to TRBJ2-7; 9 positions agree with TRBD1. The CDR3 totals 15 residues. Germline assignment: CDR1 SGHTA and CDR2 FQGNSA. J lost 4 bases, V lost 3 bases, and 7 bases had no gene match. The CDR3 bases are TGTGCCAGCAGCTTGGCGGGGACAGGGTATTACGAGCAGTACTTC. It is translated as CASSLAGTGYYEQYF.

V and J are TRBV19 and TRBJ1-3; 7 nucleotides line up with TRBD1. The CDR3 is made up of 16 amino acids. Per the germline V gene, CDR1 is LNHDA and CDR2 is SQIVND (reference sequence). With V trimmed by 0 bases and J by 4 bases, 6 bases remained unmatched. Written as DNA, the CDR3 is TGTGCCAGTAGTATAGAGGGACAGTCAGCAGGAAACACCATATATTTT. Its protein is CASSIEGQSAGNTIYF.

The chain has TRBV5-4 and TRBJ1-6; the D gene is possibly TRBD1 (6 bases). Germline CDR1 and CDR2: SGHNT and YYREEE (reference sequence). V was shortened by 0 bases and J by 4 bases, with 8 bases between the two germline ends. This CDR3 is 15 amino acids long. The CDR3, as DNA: TGTGCCAGCAGCTTGGTAGGACAGTATAATTCACCCCTCCACTTT. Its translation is CASSLVGQYNSPLHF.

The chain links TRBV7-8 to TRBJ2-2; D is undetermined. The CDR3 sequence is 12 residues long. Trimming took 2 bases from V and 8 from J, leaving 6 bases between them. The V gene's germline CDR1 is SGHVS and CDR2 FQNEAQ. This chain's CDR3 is CASSLLVGELFF. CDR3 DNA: TGTGCCAGCAGCTTATTGGTAGGGGAGCTGTTTTTT.

The CDR3 here is CSAERINYGYTF. The CDR3 coding sequence is TGCAGCGCCGAACGGATCAACTATGGCTACACCTTC. This chain uses TRBV29-1 with TRBJ1-2; D is unclear. The germline V and J ends were trimmed by 7 bases and 2 bases, with 11 bases remaining between them. The CDR3 length is 12 residues. Per germline, CDR1 SQVTM and CDR2 ANQGSEA.

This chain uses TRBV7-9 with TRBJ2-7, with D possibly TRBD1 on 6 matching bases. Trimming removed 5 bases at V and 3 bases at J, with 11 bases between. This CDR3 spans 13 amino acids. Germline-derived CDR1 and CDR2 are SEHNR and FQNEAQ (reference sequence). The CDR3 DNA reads TGTGCCAGCAGCACTCCAGGGGTCTACGAGCAGTACTTC. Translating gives CASSTPGVYEQYF.

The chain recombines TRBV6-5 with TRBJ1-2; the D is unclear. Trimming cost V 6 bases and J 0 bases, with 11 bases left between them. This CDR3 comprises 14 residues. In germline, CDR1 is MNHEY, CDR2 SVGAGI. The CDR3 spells CASRELPTNYGYTF. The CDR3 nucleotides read TGTGCCAGCAGGGAGTTACCAACTAACTATGGCTACACCTTC.

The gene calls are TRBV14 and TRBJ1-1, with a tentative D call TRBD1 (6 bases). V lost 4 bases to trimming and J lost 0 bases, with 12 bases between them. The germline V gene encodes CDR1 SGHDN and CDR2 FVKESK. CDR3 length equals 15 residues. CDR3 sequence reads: CASSPRGALNTEAFF. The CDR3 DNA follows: TGTGCCAGCAGCCCTCGGGGGGCCCTGAACACTGAAGCTTTCTTT.

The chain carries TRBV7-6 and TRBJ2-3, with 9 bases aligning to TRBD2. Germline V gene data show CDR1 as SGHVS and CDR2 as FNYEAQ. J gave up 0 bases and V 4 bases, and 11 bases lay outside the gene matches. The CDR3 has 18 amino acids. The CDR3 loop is CASSSLPRTSASTDTQYF. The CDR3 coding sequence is TGTGCCAGCAGCTCCTTACCCCGGACTAGCGCTAGCACAGATACGCAGTATTTT. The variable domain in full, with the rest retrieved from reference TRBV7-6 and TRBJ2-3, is GAGVSQSPRYKVTKRGQDVALRCDPISGHVSLYWYRQALGQGPEFLTYFNYEAQQDKSGLPNDRFSAERPEGSISTLTIQRTEQRDSAMYRCASSSLPRTSASTDTQYFGPGTRLTVL.

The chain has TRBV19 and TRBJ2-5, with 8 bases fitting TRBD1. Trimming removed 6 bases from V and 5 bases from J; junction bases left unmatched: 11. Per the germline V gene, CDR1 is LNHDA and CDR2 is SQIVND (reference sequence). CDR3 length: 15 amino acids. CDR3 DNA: TGTGCCAGTAGATCAAGGACAGGGTCAAGCGAGACCCAGTACTTC. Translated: CASRSRTGSSETQYF. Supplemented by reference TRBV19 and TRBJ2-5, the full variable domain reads DGGITQSPKYLFRKEGQNVTLSCEQNLNHDAMYWYRQDPGQGLRLIYYSQIVNDFQKGDIAEGYSVSREKKESFPLTVTSAQKNPTAFYLCASRSRTGSSETQYFGPGTRLLVL.

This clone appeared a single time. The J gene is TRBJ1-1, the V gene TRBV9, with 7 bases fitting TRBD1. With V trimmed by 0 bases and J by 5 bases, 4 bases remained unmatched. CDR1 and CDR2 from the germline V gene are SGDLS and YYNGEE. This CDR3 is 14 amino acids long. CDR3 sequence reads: CASSVATGLTEAFF. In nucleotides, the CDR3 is TGTGCCAGCAGCGTAGCGACAGGGTTGACTGAAGCTTTCTTT.